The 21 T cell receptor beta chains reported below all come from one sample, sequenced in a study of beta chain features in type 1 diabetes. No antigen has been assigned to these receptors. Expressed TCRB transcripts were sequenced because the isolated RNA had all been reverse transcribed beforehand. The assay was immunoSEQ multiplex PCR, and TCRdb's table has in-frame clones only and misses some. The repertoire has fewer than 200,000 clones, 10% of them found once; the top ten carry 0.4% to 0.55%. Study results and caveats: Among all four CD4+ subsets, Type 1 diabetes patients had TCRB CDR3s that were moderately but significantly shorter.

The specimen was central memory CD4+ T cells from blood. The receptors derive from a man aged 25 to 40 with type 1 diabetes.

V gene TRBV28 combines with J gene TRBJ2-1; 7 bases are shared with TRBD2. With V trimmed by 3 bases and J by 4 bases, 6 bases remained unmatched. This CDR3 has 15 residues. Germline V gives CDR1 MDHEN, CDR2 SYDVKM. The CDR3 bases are TGTGCCAGCAGTTTGGGAGGGACTTTATACAATGAGCAGTTCTTC. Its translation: CASSLGGTLYNEQFF. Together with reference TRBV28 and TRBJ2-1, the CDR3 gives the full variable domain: DVKVTQSSRYLVKRTGEKVFLECVQDMDHENMFWYRQDPGLGLRLIYFSYDVKMKEKGDIPEGYSVSREKKERFSLILESASTNQTSMYLCASSLGGTLYNEQFFGPGTRLTVL.

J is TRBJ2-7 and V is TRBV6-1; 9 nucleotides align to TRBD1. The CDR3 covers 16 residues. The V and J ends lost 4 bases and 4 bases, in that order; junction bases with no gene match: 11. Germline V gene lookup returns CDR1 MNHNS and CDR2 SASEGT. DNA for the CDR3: TGTGCCAGCAGTGCCCCAATGGGACAGGGCCCTTACGAGCAGTACTTC. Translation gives CASSAPMGQGPYEQYF.

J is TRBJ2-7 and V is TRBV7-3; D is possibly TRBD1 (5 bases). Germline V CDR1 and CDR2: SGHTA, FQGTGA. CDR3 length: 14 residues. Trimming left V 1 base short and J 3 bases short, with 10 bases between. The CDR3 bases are TGTGCCAGCAGCTTAATGGGCCAGGGCTACGAGCAGTACTTC. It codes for CASSLMGQGYEQYF.

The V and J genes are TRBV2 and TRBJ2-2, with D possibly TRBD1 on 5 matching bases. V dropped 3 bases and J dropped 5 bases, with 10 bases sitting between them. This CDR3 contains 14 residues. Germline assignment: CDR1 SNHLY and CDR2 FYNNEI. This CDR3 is CASSDTGGTGELFF. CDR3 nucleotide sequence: TGTGCCAGCAGTGATACAGGCGGTACCGGGGAGCTGTTTTTT.

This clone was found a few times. DNA for the CDR3: TGTGCCAGCAATCAAGCGGGAGCCGCCTACGAGCAGTACTTC. It encodes CASNQAGAAYEQYF. The chain links TRBV6-6 to TRBJ2-5; 8 bases align to TRBD2. The DNA end is more similar to TRBJ2-7, so the J call may be wrong. The CDR3 runs 14 residues. Germline-derived CDR1 and CDR2 are MNHNY and SVGAGI (reference sequence).

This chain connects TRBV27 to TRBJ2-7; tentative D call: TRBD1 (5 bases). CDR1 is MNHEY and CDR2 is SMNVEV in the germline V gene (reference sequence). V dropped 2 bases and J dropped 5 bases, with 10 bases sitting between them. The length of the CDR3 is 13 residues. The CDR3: CASSLQGGHEQYF. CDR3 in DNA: TGTGCCAGCAGTTTACAGGGTGGCCACGAGCAGTACTTC.

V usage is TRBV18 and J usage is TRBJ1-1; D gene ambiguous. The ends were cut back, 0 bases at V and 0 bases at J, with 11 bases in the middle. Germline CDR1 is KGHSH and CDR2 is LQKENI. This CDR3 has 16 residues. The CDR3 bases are TGTGCCAGCTCACCACCAGATCGGGTCTTGAACACTGAAGCTTTCTTT. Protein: CASSPPDRVLNTEAFF.

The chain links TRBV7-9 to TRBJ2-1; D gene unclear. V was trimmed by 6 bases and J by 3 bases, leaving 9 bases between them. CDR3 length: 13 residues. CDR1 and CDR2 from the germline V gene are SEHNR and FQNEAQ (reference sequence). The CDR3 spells CASSKLYYNEQFF. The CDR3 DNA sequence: TGTGCCAGCAGTAAACTATACTACAATGAGCAGTTCTTC. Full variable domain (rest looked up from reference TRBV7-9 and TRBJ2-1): DTGVSQNPRHKITKRGQNVTFRCDPISEHNRLYWYRQTLGQGPEFLTYFQNEAQLEKSRLLSDRFSAERPKGSFSTLEIQRTEQGDSAMYLCASSKLYYNEQFFGPGTRLTVL.

The CDR3 here is CASSLGTGGGGEQYF. The CDR3 coding sequence is TGTGCCAGCAGTCTCGGGACAGGGGGGGGCGGCGAGCAGTACTTC. V and J are TRBV28 and TRBJ2-7; TRBD1 aligns across 11 bases. CDR3 length equals 15 residues. Germline lookup yields CDR1 MDHEN and CDR2 SYDVKM. The V segment lost 5 bases and the J segment 6 bases; nucleotides outside the gene matches: 9.

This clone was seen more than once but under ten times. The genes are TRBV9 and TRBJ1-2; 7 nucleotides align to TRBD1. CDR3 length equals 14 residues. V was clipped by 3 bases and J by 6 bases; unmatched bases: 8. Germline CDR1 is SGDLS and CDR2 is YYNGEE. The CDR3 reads CASSAQQGLDGYTF. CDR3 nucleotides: TGTGCCAGCAGCGCCCAACAGGGGCTGGATGGCTACACCTTC.

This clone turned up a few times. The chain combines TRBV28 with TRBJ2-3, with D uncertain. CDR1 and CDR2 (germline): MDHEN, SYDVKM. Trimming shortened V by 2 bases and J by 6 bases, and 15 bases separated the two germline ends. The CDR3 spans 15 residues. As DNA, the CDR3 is TGTGCCAGCAGTTTAGATGCAGCCTACAGTGATACGCAGTATTTT. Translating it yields CASSLDAAYSDTQYF.

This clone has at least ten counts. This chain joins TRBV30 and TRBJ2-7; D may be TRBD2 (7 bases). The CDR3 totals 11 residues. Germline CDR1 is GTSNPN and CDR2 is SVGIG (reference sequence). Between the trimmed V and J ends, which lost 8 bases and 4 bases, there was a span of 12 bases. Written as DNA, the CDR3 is TGTGCCCACGGGGGGCTGTACGAGCAGTACTTC. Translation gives CAHGGLYEQYF.

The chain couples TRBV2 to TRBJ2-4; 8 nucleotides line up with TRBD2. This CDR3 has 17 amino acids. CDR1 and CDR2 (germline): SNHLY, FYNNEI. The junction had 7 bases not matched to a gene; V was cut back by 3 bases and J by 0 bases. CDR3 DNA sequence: TGTGCCAGCAGTGACTGGACTAGCCCACTAGCCAAAAACATTCAGTACTTC. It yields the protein CASSDWTSPLAKNIQYF.

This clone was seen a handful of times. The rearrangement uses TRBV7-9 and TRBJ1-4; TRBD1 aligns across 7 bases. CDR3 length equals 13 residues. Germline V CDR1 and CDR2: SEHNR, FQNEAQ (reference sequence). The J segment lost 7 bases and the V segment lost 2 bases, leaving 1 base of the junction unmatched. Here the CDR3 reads CASSLQGVEKLFF. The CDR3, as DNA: TGTGCCAGCAGCTTACAGGGGGTTGAAAAACTGTTTTTT.

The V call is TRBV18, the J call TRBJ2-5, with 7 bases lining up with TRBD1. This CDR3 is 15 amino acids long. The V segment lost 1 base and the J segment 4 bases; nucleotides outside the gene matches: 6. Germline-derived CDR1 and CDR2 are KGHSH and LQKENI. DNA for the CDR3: TGTGCCAGCTCACCACGAACAGGGGCCGGAGAGACCCAGTACTTC. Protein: CASSPRTGAGETQYF. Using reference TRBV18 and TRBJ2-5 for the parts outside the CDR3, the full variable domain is NAGVMQNPRHLVRRRGQEARLRCSPMKGHSHVYWYRQLPEEGLKFMVYLQKENIIDESGMPKERFSAEFPKEGPSILRIQQVVRGDSAAYFCASSPRTGAGETQYFGPGTRLLVL.

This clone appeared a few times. The DNA of the CDR3 is TGCGCCAGCAGCTTAGACAGGGGAAGCTCTGGGGCCAACGTCCTGACTTTC. Translating gives CASSLDRGSSGANVLTF. The gene calls are TRBV4-3 and TRBJ2-6; 8 nucleotides agree with TRBD1. CDR1 and CDR2 from the germline V gene are LGHNA and YSLEER. V was pared by 5 bases and J by 0 bases, with 6 bases of the junction left unmatched. CDR3 length equals 17 residues.

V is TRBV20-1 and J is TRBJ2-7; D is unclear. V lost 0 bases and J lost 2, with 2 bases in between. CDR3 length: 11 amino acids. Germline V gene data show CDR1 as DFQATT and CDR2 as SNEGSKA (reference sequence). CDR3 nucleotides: TGCAGTGCTAGAGACACCTACGAGCAGTACTTC. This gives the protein CSARDTYEQYF.

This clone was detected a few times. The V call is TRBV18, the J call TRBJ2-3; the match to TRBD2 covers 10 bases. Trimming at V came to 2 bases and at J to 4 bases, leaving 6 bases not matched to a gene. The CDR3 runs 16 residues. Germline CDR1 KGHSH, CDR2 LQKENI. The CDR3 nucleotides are TGTGCCAGCTCACCAAACCTAGCGGGAGACTCAGATACGCAGTATTTT. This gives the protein CASSPNLAGDSDTQYF. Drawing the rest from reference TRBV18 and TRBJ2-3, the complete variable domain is NAGVMQNPRHLVRRRGQEARLRCSPMKGHSHVYWYRQLPEEGLKFMVYLQKENIIDESGMPKERFSAEFPKEGPSILRIQQVVRGDSAAYFCASSPNLAGDSDTQYFGPGTRLTVL.

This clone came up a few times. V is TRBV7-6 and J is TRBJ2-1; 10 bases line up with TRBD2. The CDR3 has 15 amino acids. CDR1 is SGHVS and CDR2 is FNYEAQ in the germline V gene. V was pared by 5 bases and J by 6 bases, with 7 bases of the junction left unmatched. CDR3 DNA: TGTGCCAGCAGCCCCAGGGCTAGCGGGAGCAATGAGCAGTTCTTC. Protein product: CASSPRASGSNEQFF.

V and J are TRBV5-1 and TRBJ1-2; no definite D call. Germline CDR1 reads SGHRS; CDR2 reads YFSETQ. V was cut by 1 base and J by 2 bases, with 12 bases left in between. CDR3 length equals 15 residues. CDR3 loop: CASSLITAGNYGYTF. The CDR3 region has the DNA TGCGCCAGCAGCTTGATCACTGCGGGAAACTATGGCTACACCTTC. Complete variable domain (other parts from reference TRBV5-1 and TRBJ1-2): KAGVTQTPRYLIKTRGQQVTLSCSPISGHRSVSWYQQTPGQGLQFLFEYFSETQRNKGNFPGRFSGRQFSNSRSEMNVSTLELGDSALYLCASSLITAGNYGYTFGSGTRLTVV.

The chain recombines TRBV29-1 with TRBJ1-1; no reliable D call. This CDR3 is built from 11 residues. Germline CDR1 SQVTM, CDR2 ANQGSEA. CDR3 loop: CRGVLNTEAFF. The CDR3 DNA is TGCAGGGGAGTTCTGAACACTGAAGCTTTCTTT.